The next 11 T cell receptor beta chains were all read from a single sample in a study of CD8+ T cells in alopecia areata. cDNA prepared by RNA extraction and subsequent reverse transcription served as the template for sequencing. TCRdb keeps only in-frame clones here, not all; method: immunoSEQ multiplex PCR. Among some 110,000 clones listed, roughly three fifths were seen once. Specified treatment: oral pan-JAK inhibitor, 5-10 mg twice daily. This specimen was CD8+ T cells sorted from blood, taken at week 24, from a patient treated with tofacitinib. These receptors came from a human donor with alopecia areata.

The chain has TRBV29-1 and TRBJ2-1; tentatively, D is TRBD2 (5 bases). The CDR3 runs 15 residues. Deletions cut 6 bases from V and 5 bases from J, with 20 bases between. Per germline, CDR1 SQVTM and CDR2 ANQGSEA. The CDR3 region is CSVSLIGVEDNEQFF. CDR3 nucleotide sequence: TGCAGCGTCTCTCTTATCGGGGTAGAAGACAATGAGCAGTTCTTC.

V and J are TRBV6-6 and TRBJ1-4, with D tentatively TRBD1 (5 bases). The CDR3 length is 12 residues. Germline V CDR1 and CDR2: MNHNY, SVGAGI (reference sequence). Trimming shortened V by 6 bases and J by 8 bases, and 10 bases separated the two germline ends. CDR3 in amino acids: CASSREDEKLFF. In DNA, the CDR3 is TGTGCCAGCAGCAGGGAAGACGAAAAACTGTTTTTT.

The CDR3 coding sequence is TGTGCCAGCAGGGTACATCAGGGTGAAGCTTTCTTT. Encoded protein: CASRVHQGEAFF. The rearrangement uses TRBV25-1 and TRBJ1-1; the D gene is possibly TRBD1 (5 bases). CDR1 MGHDK and CDR2 SYGVNS come from the germline V gene. The V end was cut by 6 bases, the J end by 7 bases, with 12 bases between. The CDR3 spans 12 residues.

The chain is built from TRBV19 and TRBJ1-5; D not certain. V was cut by 2 bases and J by 5 bases, with 4 bases left in between. The length of the CDR3 is 12 residues. Germline assignment: CDR1 LNHDA and CDR2 SQIVND (reference sequence). DNA of the CDR3: TGTGCCAGTAGTATATACTATCAGCCCCAGCATTTT. Protein sequence: CASSIYYQPQHF.

The count of this clone is one. The rearrangement joins TRBV9 to TRBJ1-2, with D unclear. The CDR3 sequence is 14 residues long. CDR1 SGDLS and CDR2 YYNGEE come from the germline V gene. Trimming removed 0 bases at V and 4 bases at J, with 10 bases between. The CDR3, as DNA: TGTGCCAGCAGCGTAGGTGGTCAGGCCTATGGCTACACCTTC. As protein: CASSVGGQAYGYTF.

This rearrangement joins TRBV11-2 to TRBJ2-1; TRBD1 might be the D (5 bases). This CDR3 region has 11 residues. The germline V gene has CDR1 SGHAT and CDR2 FQNNGV. V lost 1 base, J lost 10 bases, and 5 bases lay in between. CDR3 bases: TGTGCCAGCAGCTTAGGACAGGAGCAGTTCTTC. Translated, it gives CASSLGQEQFF.

The gene calls are TRBV27 and TRBJ2-1; D could derive from TRBD1 or TRBD2 (6 bases each). V gave up 4 bases and J gave up 5 bases, with 21 bases separating them. Germline CDR1 reads MNHEY; CDR2 reads SMNVEV (reference sequence). The CDR3 spans 17 residues. CDR3 DNA sequence: TGTGCCAGCAGTTCCAGATGGGGGGCCCTCGAACACAATGAGCAGTTCTTC. Translating gives CASSSRWGALEHNEQFF.

The chain couples TRBV27 to TRBJ2-7, with D perhaps matching TRBD1 or TRBD2 (5 bases each). With 2 bases removed from V and 6 bases from J, the gap between germline ends came to 11 bases. The CDR3 covers 13 residues. The germline gives CDR1 MNHEY, CDR2 SMNVEV (reference sequence). The CDR3 DNA reads as TGTGCCAGCAGTTTAATACCAGGGAGCGAGCAGTACTTC. Its translation: CASSLIPGSEQYF.

This chain uses TRBV5-1 with TRBJ2-1, with D perhaps TRBD2 (5 bases). Trimming stripped 6 bases from V and 4 bases from J, with 11 bases between. The CDR3 covers 13 residues. Germline V lookup: CDR1 SGHRS, CDR2 YFSETQ. CDR3 DNA sequence: TGCGCCAGCAACCTCGGCGGGTACAATGAGCAGTTCTTC. Protein: CASNLGGYNEQFF.

This rearrangement joins TRBV9 to TRBJ2-7; D uncertain. V dropped 3 bases and J dropped 0 bases, with 7 bases sitting between them. CDR1 is SGDLS and CDR2 is YYNGEE in the germline V gene. The CDR3 runs to 13 residues. The CDR3 sequence: CASSESTSYEQYF. The CDR3 DNA follows: TGTGCCAGCAGCGAATCCACCTCCTACGAGCAGTACTTC.

This clone was recorded a few times. This chain connects TRBV29-1 to TRBJ1-2; the match to TRBD1 covers 10 bases. The germline CDR1 and CDR2 sequences are SQVTM and ANQGSEA. V dropped 4 bases and J dropped 1; count of bases not matched to a gene: 3. CDR3 length equals 14 residues. DNA of the CDR3: TGCAGCGTTGCGGGACAGGGGATTAACTATGGCTACACCTTC. It specifies CSVAGQGINYGYTF. Based on the CDR3 plus reference TRBV29-1 and TRBJ1-2, the full variable domain is SAVISQKPSRDICQRGTSLTIQCQVDSQVTMMFWYRQQPGQSLTLIATANQGSEATYESGFVIDKFPISRPNLTFSTLTVSNMSPEDSSIYLCSVAGQGINYGYTFGSGTRLTVV.